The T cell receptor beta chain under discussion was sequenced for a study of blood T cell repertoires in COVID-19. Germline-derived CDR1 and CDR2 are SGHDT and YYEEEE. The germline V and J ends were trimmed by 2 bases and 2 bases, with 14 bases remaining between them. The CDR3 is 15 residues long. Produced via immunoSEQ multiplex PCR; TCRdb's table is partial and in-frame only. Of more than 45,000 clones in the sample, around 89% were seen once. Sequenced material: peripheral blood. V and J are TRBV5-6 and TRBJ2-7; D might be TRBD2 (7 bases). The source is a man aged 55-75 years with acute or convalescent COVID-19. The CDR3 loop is CASSFDTGGPYEQYF. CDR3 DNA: TGTGCCAGCAGCTTCGACACCGGGGGGCCCTACGAGCAGTACTTC.